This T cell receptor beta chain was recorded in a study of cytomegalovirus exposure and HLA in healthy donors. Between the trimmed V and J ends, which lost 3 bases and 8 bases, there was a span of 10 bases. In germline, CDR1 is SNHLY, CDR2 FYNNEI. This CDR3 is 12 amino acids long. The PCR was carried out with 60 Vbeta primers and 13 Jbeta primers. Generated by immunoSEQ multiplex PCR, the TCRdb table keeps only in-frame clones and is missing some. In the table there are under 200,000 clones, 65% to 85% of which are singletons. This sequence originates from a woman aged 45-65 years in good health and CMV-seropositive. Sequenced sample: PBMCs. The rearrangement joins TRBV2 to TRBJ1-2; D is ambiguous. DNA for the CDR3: TGTGCCAGCAGTGATGACTCCCGGGGCTACACCTTC. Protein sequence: CASSDDSRGYTF.